The text below deals with one T cell receptor beta chain. What it recognizes is unknown. The sample originates from a study of graft-versus-host responses after intestinal transplantation. Notes on the study in general: Researchers found peak circulating GvH clone levels linked to early post-transplant HvG declines. Detection of GvH clones occurred in recipient marrow, and some had their first appearance in ileum or blood. In patients with graft-donor T cell macrochimerism, allograft graft-versus-host to host-versus-graft clonal ratios were high.

TCRdb keeps only in-frame clones here, not all; method: immunoSEQ multiplex PCR. The profile shows tens of thousands of clones, around 94% of them singletons. This sequence originates from a human patient who received an intestinal transplant, so some T cells may come from the graft donor. This sample comprised PBMCs, obtained 16 days after intestinal transplant.

The CDR3 region is CASSPQGGGFDTEAFF. The CDR3 coding sequence is TGTGCCAGCTCCCCCCAGGGGGGCGGATTCGACACTGAAGCTTTCTTT. The J gene is TRBJ1-1, the V gene TRBV18; 7 bases match TRBD1. The J segment lost 3 bases and the V segment lost 6 bases, leaving 13 bases of the junction unmatched. The germline CDR1 and CDR2 sequences are KGHSH and LQKENI. The CDR3 totals 16 residues.